The present T cell receptor (beta chain) was sequenced within a study of control samples from healthy donors and cancer patients. Some clones are missing from TCRdb's copy, which holds only in-frame ones; the method was immunoSEQ multiplex PCR. The data contain tens of thousands of clones, approximately 87% of them singletons. V lost 4 bases and J lost 2, with 9 bases in between. This CDR3 spans 13 amino acids. Germline CDR1 reads SGHNT; CDR2 reads YYREEE (reference sequence). The receptor was derived from a man between 60 and 70 years old in good health. Sample: blood. The chain employs TRBV5-4 and TRBJ1-1; D remains unclear. In DNA form, the CDR3 reads TGTGCCAGCAGCCCTCCAGGTAACACTGAAGCTTTCTTT. Its translation is CASSPPGNTEAFF.